This T cell receptor (beta chain) is drawn from a study of neoadjuvant nivolumab and ipilimumab in lung cancer. This clone was counted between two and nine times. Germline CDR1 is SGHNT and CDR2 is YYREEE (reference sequence). The CDR3 contains 14 residues. V was clipped by 3 bases and J by 8 bases; unmatched bases: 6. Assay used: immunoSEQ multiplex PCR; TCRdb lists only in-frame clones, some missing. The sample yields 15,000 to 20,000 clones, around 80% seen once. The sequence came from an adult with non-small cell lung cancer. The specimen comprised tumor tissue, sampled after neoadjuvant nivolumab, alone or with ipilimumab, at or shortly before surgery. The J gene is TRBJ1-4, the V gene TRBV5-4; 8 bases are a match to TRBD1. The CDR3 loop reads CASSSGTGPEKLFF. The CDR3 region has the DNA TGTGCCAGCAGCTCCGGGACAGGCCCGGAAAAACTGTTTTTT.